One and the same sample provided the 21 T cell receptor beta chains below, sequenced in a study of molecular identifiers for immune sequencing clone quantification. TCRdb called the PCR reads again in MiXCR, with one record for every CDR3 protein. The sample records approximately 670,000 distinct CDR3 sequences, approximately 20% being singletons. The sample comprised naive CD8+ T cells from blood, with Jurkat cell RNA spiked in. Subset indicated: FACS-sorted CD8+CD4-CCR7+CD45RA+ naive T cells. The receptors were gathered from a human donor in good health. Some libraries in this study had Jurkat cell RNA spiked in.

This clonotype was seen ten or more times. The chain uses TRBV12-3 or TRBV12-4 and TRBJ1-5; D perhaps matches TRBD1 (5 bases). There are 13 residues in the CDR3. V was trimmed by 6 bases and J by 1 base, leaving 7 bases between them. CDR3: CASRRDSNQPQHF. For the CDR3, the DNA is TGTGCCAGCAGGCGGGACAGCAATCAGCCCCAGCATTTT.

This clonotype was detected many times. The rearrangement uses TRBV6-6 and TRBJ1-2, with a tentative D call TRBD1 (6 bases). Deletions cut 3 bases from V and 2 bases from J, with 16 bases between. The CDR3 has 16 amino acids. Germline V gives CDR1 MNHNY, CDR2 SVGAGI (reference sequence). The CDR3 sequence is CASSYPGQKENYGYTF. The DNA for the CDR3 is TGTGCCAGCAGTTATCCCGGACAGAAAGAAAACTATGGCTACACCTTC.

Ten or more counts support this clonotype. The chain links TRBV18 to TRBJ1-1; tentatively, D is TRBD1 (5 bases). V was pared by 1 base and J by 3 bases, with 9 bases between. This CDR3 is 14 amino acids long. In germline, CDR1 is KGHSH, CDR2 LQKENI. The CDR3 DNA reads as TGTGCCAGCTCACCACGGGGCTCAGACACTGAAGCTTTCTTT. Protein sequence: CASSPRGSDTEAFF.

To note about this clonotype: Given a much more abundant clone one base away, this may be a read error. The conserved phenylalanine or tryptophan is not found at the CDR3 terminus, so this likely reflects a read error. This chain's CDR3 is CASSHDLLGGPYEQYS. The CDR3 nucleotides read TGCGCCAGCAGCCATGACCTCCTAGGGGGACCCTACGAGCAGTACTCC. This rearrangement joins TRBV4-3 to TRBJ2-7, with D maybe TRBD1 (6 bases). CDR1 LGHNA and CDR2 YSLEER come from the germline V gene. The CDR3 covers 16 residues. Trimming pared 3 bases from V and 2 bases from J, leaving 17 bases between.

The table lists this clonotype with many counts. This sequence joins TRBV4-1 and TRBJ2-5, with unresolved D. CDR3 length: 15 amino acids. Germline CDR1 reads MGHRA; CDR2 reads YSYEKL. The V end lost 0 bases, the J end lost 4 bases, and 12 bases lay between the germline ends. CDR3 amino acids: CASSQDPSRRETQYF. The DNA of the CDR3 is TGCGCCAGCAGCCAAGACCCGAGCCGCCGAGAGACCCAGTACTTC.

Ten or more counts support this clonotype. The chain recombines TRBV7-9 with TRBJ1-4; 7 positions match TRBD1. V trimming: 0 bases; J trimming: 8 bases; junction bases outside the gene matches: 6. Germline-derived CDR1 and CDR2 are SEHNR and FQNEAQ (reference sequence). The CDR3 consists of 15 residues. DNA for the CDR3: TGTGCCAGCAGCTTAGCTGAGGGGGCGCGCGAAAAACTGTTTTTT. It specifies CASSLAEGAREKLFF.

This clonotype occurred many times. The junction and the germline gene differ at one end; a read error may be behind it. The V and J genes are TRBV24-1 and TRBJ1-1, with D unresolved. In germline, CDR1 is KGHDR, CDR2 SFDVKD. The CDR3 spans 14 residues. DNA for the CDR3: TGTGCCACCCTTAGACCAGTCTTGAACTCTGAAGCTTTCTTT. Its protein is CATLRPVLNSEAFF.

As to this clonotype: One base away lies a much larger clone, so this may be a sequencing read error. J is TRBJ2-7 and V is TRBV29-1; no reliable D call. CDR1 SQVTM and CDR2 ANQGSEA come from the germline V gene. Deletions cut 3 bases from V and 0 bases from J, with 6 bases between. The CDR3 runs 12 residues. The CDR3 loop is CSVEGASYEQYF. Here the CDR3 DNA reads TGCAGCGTTGAGGGCGCCTCCTACGAGCAGTACTTC.

This clonotype has at least ten counts. The gene calls are TRBV5-1 and TRBJ2-4; D may be TRBD1 (6 bases). The CDR3 consists of 15 residues. Germline V gene lookup returns CDR1 SGHRS and CDR2 YFSETQ. With 1 base removed from V and 6 bases from J, the gap between germline ends came to 14 bases. CDR3 DNA sequence: TGCGCCAGCAGCTTGTCATCTGGGGGCGGAAACATTCAGTACTTC. Its translation: CASSLSSGGGNIQYF.

The sample holds a few counts of this clonotype. This sequence joins TRBV6-2 or TRBV6-3 and TRBJ2-7; D perhaps matches TRBD1 (7 bases). The CDR3 has 16 amino acids. Trimming removed 5 bases from V and 4 bases from J, with 21 bases in between. Germline V gene data show CDR1 as MNHEY and CDR2 as SVGEGT. The chain's CDR3 is CASSQTTGRLGYEQYF. The CDR3 bases are TGTGCCAGCAGTCAGACGACAGGGAGGTTGGGGTACGAGCAGTACTTC.

In its sample, this clonotype was seen many times. The chain joins TRBV7-6 to TRBJ2-2; D gene uncertain. V lost 5 bases, J lost 6 bases, and 19 bases lay in between. Germline CDR1 reads SGHVS; CDR2 reads FNYEAQ. The CDR3 length is 16 residues. The CDR3 spells CASSPPEVGIPGELFF. CDR3 DNA sequence: TGTGCCAGCAGCCCCCCCGAGGTTGGGATCCCCGGGGAGCTGTTTTTT.

This clonotype was seen a few times. V is TRBV4-3 and J is TRBJ1-1; weak D call: TRBD1 (5 bases). Germline V lookup: CDR1 LGHNA, CDR2 YSLEER. CDR3 length: 17 residues. V lost 0 bases to trimming and J lost 0 bases, with 14 bases between them. As DNA, the CDR3 is TGCGCCAGCAGCCAAGATCAGGGTCCGGGGATGAACACTGAAGCTTTCTTT. Translating gives CASSQDQGPGMNTEAFF.

This clonotype appeared many times. The chain uses TRBV7-2 and TRBJ2-5; D remains unclear. The germline CDR1 and CDR2 sequences are SGHTA and FQGNSA. Trimming removed 4 bases from V and 2 bases from J, with 11 bases in between. This CDR3 has 14 residues. The CDR3 nucleotides read TGTGCCAGCAGCTCCCAAGGTCGACAAGAGACCCAGTACTTC. This encodes CASSSQGRQETQYF.

This clonotype was counted at least ten times. V usage is TRBV6-6 and J usage is TRBJ2-6; possibly TRBD2 for D (5 bases). V shed 7 bases and J shed 1 base, with 11 bases lying between them. CDR1 and CDR2 from the germline V gene are MNHNY and SVGAGI (reference sequence). The length of the CDR3 is 15 residues. The CDR3 loop reads CASKDSASGANVLTF. CDR3 DNA sequence: TGTGCCAGCAAGGACTCGGCATCTGGGGCCAACGTCCTGACTTTC.

This clonotype was seen more than once but under ten times. The rearrangement joins TRBV7-9 to TRBJ2-1; D perhaps matches TRBD1 (6 bases). Germline CDR1 reads SEHNR; CDR2 reads FQNEAQ (reference sequence). Trimming cost V 5 bases and J 0 bases, with 11 bases left between them. This CDR3 contains 15 residues. In DNA form, the CDR3 reads TGTGCCAGCAGCCACCGGGACAACTCCTACAATGAGCAGTTCTTC. This codes for CASSHRDNSYNEQFF.

This clonotype was observed a handful of times. The J gene is TRBJ2-5, the V gene TRBV9; D may be TRBD1 (5 bases). There are 12 residues in the CDR3. The germline CDR1 and CDR2 sequences are SGDLS and YYNGEE. Trimming left V 1 base short and J 13 bases short, with 14 bases between. The CDR3 nucleotides read TGTGCCAGCAGCGTACCCCGGCAGGGTTTGTACTTC. It yields the protein CASSVPRQGLYF.

This clonotype was counted ten times or more. The chain has TRBV12-3 or TRBV12-4 and TRBJ2-3; D remains ambiguous. V lost 6 bases to trimming and J lost 8 bases, with 12 bases between them. This CDR3 comprises 12 residues. Written as DNA, the CDR3 is TGTGCCAGCAGCCCGAGCCTGAGTACGCAGTATTTT. Its translation: CASSPSLSTQYF.

This clonotype was counted ten times or more. The chain has TRBV20-1 and TRBJ2-7; 8 bases line up with TRBD2. Germline V lookup: CDR1 DFQATT, CDR2 SNEGSKA (reference sequence). The CDR3 sequence is 15 residues long. The V and J ends lost 4 bases and 4 bases, in that order; junction bases with no gene match: 12. The CDR3, as DNA: TGCAGTGCTACGACCGGCTTAGCGGGAACTTACGAGCAGTACTTC. It is translated as CSATTGLAGTYEQYF.

This clonotype has just a few counts. This sequence may be a read error, since a much larger clone differs from it by one base. The CDR3 does not end in the conserved phenylalanine or tryptophan, so this is likely a read error. The DNA is left out, because the CDR3 cannot be placed on it with certainty; the CDR3 is given as TCRdb lists it. The chain couples TRBV6-1 to TRBJ1-1. A total of 9 residues make up the CDR3, ends included. In germline, CDR1 is MNHNS, CDR2 SASEGT. The CDR3 is CASSGKVFL.

This clonotype was seen a handful of times. The rearrangement uses TRBV4-3 and TRBJ1-2; D unresolved. The ends were cut back, 6 bases at V and 4 bases at J, with 12 bases in the middle. CDR3 length equals 13 residues. Germline V gene data show CDR1 as LGHNA and CDR2 as YSLEER. The CDR3 reads CASSPDIPYGYTF. The CDR3 DNA follows: TGCGCCAGCAGTCCTGACATTCCCTATGGCTACACCTTC.

This clonotype has a count of ten or more. The chain joins TRBV7-9 to TRBJ1-1; no clear D gene. CDR3 length equals 15 residues. Germline V gene data show CDR1 as SEHNR and CDR2 as FQNEAQ (reference sequence). The V end was cut by 5 bases, the J end by 4 bases, with 17 bases between. The CDR3 loop is CASSPAGRESTEAFF. CDR3 in DNA: TGTGCCAGCAGCCCGGCGGGGAGGGAGAGCACTGAAGCTTTCTTT.